The rows below give T cell receptor beta chains drawn from one sample of a study of molecular identifiers for immune sequencing clone quantification. TCRdb re-called the PCR reads with MiXCR, one entry per CDR3 protein. The data show hundreds of thousands of distinct CDR3 sequences, over 20% seen once. The sequenced sample was naive CD8+ T cells from blood, with Jurkat cell RNA spiked in. Source of these receptors: a human donor in good health. Some libraries in this study had Jurkat cell RNA spiked in. CDR3s include the opening cysteine and the closing phenylalanine or tryptophan. D genes are given only for firm matches. Expanded clones are given a class, and other clones once, few, many or no size at all.

v_gene: TRBV3-1
j_gene: TRBJ2-1
abundance: -
d_gene: TRBD2
CDR3aa: CASSSGTSVHNEQFF
CDR3nt: TGTGCCAGCAGCTCCGGGACTAGCGTCCACAATGAGCAGTTCTTC

v_gene: TRBV6-2/TRBV6-3
j_gene: TRBJ2-3
abundance: -
d_gene: TRBD1
CDR3aa: CASSYSYRVGTGTQYF
CDR3nt: TGTGCCAGCAGTTACTCGTATCGGGTTGGGACAGGTACGCAGTATTTT

v_gene: TRBV27
j_gene: TRBJ1-4
abundance: many
d_gene: -
CDR3aa: CASSPPGEKLFF
CDR3nt: TGTGCCAGCAGTCCACCAGGGGAAAAACTGTTTTTT

v_gene: TRBV13
j_gene: TRBJ2-3
abundance: many
d_gene: -
CDR3aa: CASSLWTQNTDTQYF
CDR3nt: TGTGCCAGCAGCTTATGGACACAAAACACAGATACGCAGTATTTT

v_gene: TRBV6-2/TRBV6-3
j_gene: TRBJ2-7
abundance: few
d_gene: -
CDR3aa: CASGQGLSYEQYF
CDR3nt: TGTGCCAGCGGTCAGGGCCTCTCCTACGAGCAGTACTTC

v_gene: TRBV6-5
j_gene: TRBJ2-5
abundance: many
d_gene: -
CDR3aa: CASSYYYPSGGRQRTQYF
CDR3nt: TGTGCCAGCAGTTACTACTACCCCTCAGGCGGGCGGCAACGGACCCAGTACTTC

v_gene: TRBV7-9
j_gene: TRBJ2-6
abundance: -
d_gene: TRBD1
CDR3aa: CACSLAPRGLGANVLTF
CDR3nt: TGTGCCTGCAGCTTAGCTCCCAGGGGGCTTGGGGCCAACGTCCTGACTTTC

v_gene: TRBV19
j_gene: TRBJ2-7
abundance: many
d_gene: -
CDR3aa: CASSLFAGAPYEQYF
CDR3nt: TGTGCCAGTAGTCTTTTCGCGGGGGCCCCCTACGAGCAGTACTTC

v_gene: TRBV11-2
j_gene: TRBJ1-4
abundance: few
d_gene: -
CDR3aa: CASSLAESSGEKLFF
CDR3nt: TGTGCCAGCAGCTTAGCGGAGAGTAGTGGGGAAAAACTGTTTTTT

v_gene: TRBV5-6
j_gene: TRBJ2-4
abundance: few
d_gene: -
CDR3aa: CASSLALERVIQYF
CDR3nt: TGTGCCAGCAGCTTGGCCCTGGAAAGGGTTATTCAGTACTTC

v_gene: TRBV13
j_gene: TRBJ2-7
abundance: many
d_gene: -
CDR3aa: CASRLDGTYEQYF
CDR3nt: TGTGCCAGCAGGCTAGACGGGACCTACGAGCAGTACTTC

v_gene: TRBV7-9
j_gene: TRBJ1-2
abundance: -
d_gene: -
CDR3aa: CASSSEGGLIYGYTF
CDR3nt: TGTGCCAGCAGCTCAGAAGGGGGTTTAATCTATGGCTACACCTTC

v_gene: TRBV6-2/TRBV6-3
j_gene: TRBJ1-4
abundance: -
d_gene: -
CDR3aa: CASRSRGGEKLFF
CDR3nt: TGTGCCAGCAGATCCAGGGGAGGGGAAAAACTGTTTTTT

v_gene: TRBV7-6
j_gene: TRBJ2-7
abundance: -
d_gene: -
CDR3aa: CASSPGHSGDYEQYF
CDR3nt: TGTGCCAGCAGCCCGGGGCACTCAGGGGACTACGAGCAGTACTTC

v_gene: TRBV20-1
j_gene: TRBJ2-7
abundance: -
d_gene: -
CDR3aa: CSARDVKSSYEQYF
CDR3nt: TGCAGTGCTAGAGACGTAAAGAGCTCCTACGAGCAGTACTTC

v_gene: TRBV4-3
j_gene: TRBJ1-2
abundance: many
d_gene: -
CDR3aa: CASSQDLTGTTYGYTF
CDR3nt: TGCGCCAGCAGCCAAGATCTTACAGGGACGACCTATGGCTACACCTTC

v_gene: TRBV29-1
j_gene: TRBJ1-2
abundance: many
d_gene: -
CDR3aa: CSVVEPYGYTF
CDR3nt: TGCAGCGTGGTAGAACCATATGGCTACACCTTC

v_gene: TRBV2
j_gene: TRBJ1-1
abundance: -
d_gene: TRBD1
CDR3aa: CASKTGMNTEAFF
CDR3nt: TGTGCCAGCAAGACAGGGATGAACACTGAAGCTTTCTTT

v_gene: TRBV20-1
j_gene: TRBJ2-3
abundance: -
d_gene: TRBD2
CDR3aa: CSARTSGRNTDTQYF
CDR3nt: TGCAGTGCTAGAACTAGCGGGAGGAACACAGATACGCAGTATTTT

v_gene: TRBV25-1
j_gene: TRBJ2-7
abundance: -
d_gene: -
CDR3aa: CASSELGFDRSYEQYF
CDR3nt: TGTGCCAGCAGTGAATTAGGTTTTGACAGGTCCTACGAGCAGTACTTC

v_gene: TRBV19
j_gene: TRBJ2-7
abundance: many
d_gene: -
CDR3aa: CASSIVQGSIYEQYF
CDR3nt: TGTGCCAGTAGTATTGTCCAGGGTAGTATCTACGAGCAGTACTTC

v_gene: TRBV20-1
j_gene: TRBJ2-7
abundance: -
d_gene: -
CDR3aa: CSATSMTDNNSYEQYF
CDR3nt: TGCAGTGCTACCAGTATGACAGATAACAACTCCTACGAGCAGTACTTC

v_gene: TRBV12-3/TRBV12-4
j_gene: TRBJ2-3
abundance: many
d_gene: TRBD2
CDR3aa: CASSLVGGDRDTQYF
CDR3nt: TGTGCCAGCAGTTTGGTCGGGGGGGATCGGGATACGCAGTATTTT

v_gene: TRBV6-1
j_gene: TRBJ1-1
abundance: many
d_gene: -
CDR3aa: CASSETLNEAFF
CDR3nt: TGTGCCAGCAGTGAAACTTTAAATGAAGCTTTCTTT

v_gene: TRBV19
j_gene: TRBJ2-7
abundance: few
d_gene: TRBD1
CDR3aa: CASPLNRDRVREQYF
CDR3nt: TGTGCCAGCCCCCTAAACCGGGACAGGGTACGCGAGCAGTACTTC

v_gene: TRBV4-1
j_gene: TRBJ1-2
abundance: -
d_gene: -
CDR3aa: CASSQEGVGVRLGYTF
CDR3nt: TGCGCCAGCAGCCAAGAAGGAGTGGGGGTAAGGCTTGGCTACACCTTC

v_gene: TRBV7-9
j_gene: TRBJ2-3
abundance: many
d_gene: -
CDR3aa: CASSALVLTSTDTQYF
CDR3nt: TGTGCCAGCAGCGCACTAGTTCTCACAAGCACAGATACGCAGTATTTT

v_gene: TRBV30
j_gene: TRBJ2-7
abundance: many
d_gene: TRBD2
CDR3aa: CAWSHIAGGTYEQYF
CDR3nt: TGTGCCTGGAGCCACATAGCGGGAGGGACCTACGAGCAGTACTTC

v_gene: TRBV4-1
j_gene: TRBJ2-3
abundance: many
d_gene: -
CDR3aa: CASTGVTDTQYF
CDR3nt: TGCGCCAGCACCGGGGTCACAGATACGCAGTATTTT

v_gene: TRBV27
j_gene: TRBJ1-3
abundance: many
d_gene: -
CDR3aa: CASRQGVSGNTIYF
CDR3nt: TGTGCCAGCAGACAGGGCGTCTCTGGAAACACCATATATTTT

v_gene: TRBV5-4
j_gene: TRBJ2-6
abundance: many
d_gene: -
CDR3aa: CASSPGHLSGANVLTF
CDR3nt: TGTGCCAGCAGCCCGGGACACCTCTCTGGGGCCAACGTCCTGACTTTC

v_gene: TRBV29-1
j_gene: TRBJ2-5
abundance: many
d_gene: TRBD1
CDR3aa: CSVGRQTGVWETQYF
CDR3nt: TGCAGCGTTGGACGCCAGACAGGGGTCTGGGAGACCCAGTACTTC

v_gene: TRBV7-6
j_gene: TRBJ2-2
abundance: many
d_gene: TRBD1
CDR3aa: CASSWDRRRTGELFF
CDR3nt: TGTGCCAGCAGTTGGGACAGGCGAAGGACCGGGGAGCTGTTTTTT

v_gene: TRBV3-1
j_gene: TRBJ2-3
abundance: -
d_gene: -
CDR3aa: CASSPSWGSPPTDTQYF
CDR3nt: TGTGCCAGCAGCCCCTCGTGGGGGAGTCCCCCAACAGATACGCAGTATTTT

v_gene: TRBV20-1
j_gene: TRBJ1-3
abundance: -
d_gene: -
CDR3aa: CSAIGPSSGSTIYF
CDR3nt: TGCAGTGCTATTGGGCCCTCCTCTGGAAGCACCATATATTTT

v_gene: TRBV7-9
j_gene: TRBJ2-7
abundance: -
d_gene: -
CDR3aa: CASRDTGAEQYF
CDR3nt: TGTGCCAGCCGGGACACGGGGGCCGAGCAGTACTTC

v_gene: TRBV5-4
j_gene: TRBJ1-1
abundance: many
d_gene: -
CDR3aa: CASSEGPITEAFF
CDR3nt: TGTGCCAGCAGCGAGGGACCAATCACTGAAGCTTTCTTT

v_gene: TRBV5-1
j_gene: TRBJ2-7
abundance: few
d_gene: TRBD2
CDR3aa: CASSLEREGNEQYF
CDR3nt: TGCGCCAGCAGCTTGGAACGGGAGGGGAACGAGCAGTACTTC

v_gene: TRBV6-5
j_gene: TRBJ2-7
abundance: many
d_gene: -
CDR3aa: CASSWDIAYEQYF
CDR3nt: TGTGCCAGCAGTTGGGACATAGCCTACGAGCAGTACTTC

v_gene: TRBV11-2
j_gene: TRBJ2-1
abundance: many
d_gene: -
CDR3aa: CASSLAGVSYNEQFF
CDR3nt: TGTGCCAGCAGCTTAGCGGGGGTTTCCTACAATGAGCAGTTCTTC

v_gene: TRBV5-6
j_gene: TRBJ1-4
abundance: many
d_gene: TRBD1
CDR3aa: CASSFGTGNPELFF
CDR3nt: TGTGCCAGCAGCTTCGGGACAGGGAATCCAGAGCTGTTTTTT